The present TCR beta chain was sequenced within a study of metastatic and nonmetastatic thyroid tumors. Study information: Both malignant and benign thyroid patients supplied peripheral blood and tumor or nodule tissue samples, across which the repertoires of these patients were then compared.

Until they underwent thyroid surgery, no patient had received any treatment. Germline CDR1 reads SEHNR; CDR2 reads FQNEAQ (reference sequence). The CDR3 totals 15 residues. V gave up 6 bases and J gave up 4 bases, with 18 bases separating them. This clone was counted ten times or more. Original methodology: Variation in CDR3 across clinicopathological groups served as the basis for constructing a distant-metastasis classifier in papillary thyroid cancer. TCRdb re-clonotyped the PCR reads via MiXCR. The V and J calls and clone size come from TCRdb's table, not from the authors' own analysis. Here the sample spans 50,000 to 65,000 clones, under 5% being singletons.

Sequencing input: blood. The chain combines TRBV7-9 with TRBJ2-5; a possible D gene is TRBD1 (6 bases). This sequence was found in a female donor with papillary thyroid cancer or a benign thyroid nodule (not recorded which). Some clones in this sample may be carry-over from other donors' samples. In nucleotides, the CDR3 is TGTGCCAGCAGTTGGACAGCGAGAAAGGGAGAGACCCAGTACTTC. Protein sequence: CASSWTARKGETQYF.